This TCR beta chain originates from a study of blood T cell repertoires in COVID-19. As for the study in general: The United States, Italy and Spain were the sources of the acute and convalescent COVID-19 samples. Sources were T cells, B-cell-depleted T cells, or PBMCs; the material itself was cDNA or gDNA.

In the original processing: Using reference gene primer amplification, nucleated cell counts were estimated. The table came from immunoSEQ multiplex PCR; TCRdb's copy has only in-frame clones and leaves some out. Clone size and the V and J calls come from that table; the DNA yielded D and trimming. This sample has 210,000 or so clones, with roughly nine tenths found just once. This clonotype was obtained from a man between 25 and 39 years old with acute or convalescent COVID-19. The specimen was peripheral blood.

In DNA form, the CDR3 reads TGTGCCAGCAGGCGAGCGGGAGAAGAGTATTTT. Translation: CASRRAGEEYF. The rearrangement joins TRBV6-5 to TRBJ2-3; TRBD2 matches at 8 bases. V dropped 6 bases and J dropped 13; count of bases not matched to a gene: 6. CDR1 is MNHEY, CDR2 SVGAGI, per germline. The CDR3 spans 11 residues.